Following are 24 T cell receptor beta chains from one sample sequenced in a study of beta chain features in type 1 diabetes. The entirety of the isolated RNA underwent reverse transcription, so expressed TCRB transcripts were sequenced. Profiled with immunoSEQ multiplex PCR; TCRdb holds only in-frame clones, not every one. The profile shows about 340,000 clones, about 13% of them singletons. No antigen has been assigned to these receptors. Whole-study findings and limits: All four CD4+ subsets from Type 1 diabetes patients carried moderately but significantly shorter TCRB CDR3s.

Sample: naive CD4+ T cells from blood. These receptor sequences come from a woman aged 18-30 years with type 1 diabetes.

This clone was counted between two and nine times. V usage is TRBV7-3 and J usage is TRBJ1-1; D might be TRBD1 (5 bases). This CDR3 spans 14 amino acids. With 2 bases removed from V and 8 bases from J, the gap between germline ends came to 15 bases. Germline CDR1 reads SGHTA; CDR2 reads FQGTGA. The CDR3 DNA is TGTGCCAGCAGCTTATTAGCAGGGCGGGAAGAAGCTTTCTTT. Protein sequence: CASSLLAGREEAFF. The variable domain in full, completed from reference TRBV7-3 and TRBJ1-1, reads GAGVSQTPSNKVTEKGKYVELRCDPISGHTALYWYRQSLGQGPEFLIYFQGTGAADDSGLPNDRFFAVRPEGSVSTLKIQRTERGDSAVYLCASSLLAGREEAFFGQGTRLTVV.

The rearrangement links TRBV11-2 to TRBJ2-5; D is unresolved. The germline V and J ends were trimmed by 0 bases and 5 bases, with 10 bases remaining between them. Germline V gene data show CDR1 as SGHAT and CDR2 as FQNNGV. The CDR3 loop spans 14 amino acids. DNA of the CDR3: TGTGCCAGCAGCTTAGAAAGATCCAGGGAGACCCAGTACTTC. Translation gives CASSLERSRETQYF. The whole variable domain, remainder taken from reference TRBV11-2 and TRBJ2-5, is EAGVAQSPRYKIIEKRQSVAFWCNPISGHATLYWYQQILGQGPKLLIQFQNNGVVDDSQLPKDRFSAERLKGVDSTLKIQPAKLEDSAVYLCASSLERSRETQYFGPGTRLLVL.

This clone was recorded a few times. This sequence joins TRBV5-1 and TRBJ2-7; 9 bases are a match to TRBD1. Trimming at V came to 4 bases and at J to 2 bases, leaving 7 bases not matched to a gene. The CDR3 is made up of 15 amino acids. Germline assignment: CDR1 SGHRS and CDR2 YFSETQ. The CDR3 here is CASSLGQGWTYEQYF. The CDR3 DNA reads TGCGCCAGCAGCCTCGGACAGGGGTGGACCTACGAGCAGTACTTC.

The chain carries TRBV7-2 and TRBJ1-1, with TRBD1 matching over 7 bases. The CDR3 is made up of 12 amino acids. Germline V lookup: CDR1 SGHTA, CDR2 FQGNSA. The trim removed 3 bases at V and 12 bases at J, leaving 7 bases unmatched. In DNA, the CDR3 is TGTGCCAGCAGCTTCGAACAGGGGAGGTCTTTCTTT. Its translation: CASSFEQGRSFF.

This clone has more than one count but fewer than ten. The CDR3 coding sequence is TGTGCCAGCAGCTTGGCCTGGACTAGCGGGAGGGGGGAGACCCAGTACTTC. Protein product: CASSLAWTSGRGETQYF. J is TRBJ2-5 and V is TRBV5-4; 15 nucleotides match TRBD2. There are 17 residues in the CDR3. The ends lost 0 bases at V and 5 bases at J; junction bases unmatched: 5. Germline V lookup: CDR1 SGHNT, CDR2 YYREEE (reference sequence).

J is TRBJ1-1 and V is TRBV18; D possibly corresponds to TRBD1 (5 bases). The CDR3 consists of 14 residues. Germline V CDR1 and CDR2: KGHSH, LQKENI. V was cut by 6 bases and J by 2 bases, with 13 bases left in between. This CDR3 reads CASSPLDSNTEAFF. The CDR3, as DNA: TGTGCCAGCTCTCCGCTCGACAGCAACACTGAAGCTTTCTTT.

This clone has just a few counts. This chain connects TRBV20-1 to TRBJ2-1, with TRBD1 matching 7 bases. Germline V CDR1 and CDR2: DFQATT, SNEGSKA (reference sequence). This CDR3 spans 11 amino acids. After removal of 2 bases from V and 10 bases from J, the junction contained 2 bases not matched to a gene. The CDR3 DNA reads as TGCAGTGCTAGAAAGGACAGGGAGCAGTTCTTC. It codes for CSARKDREQFF.

The chain links TRBV7-8 to TRBJ2-2; possibly TRBD2 for D (5 bases). The CDR3 is made up of 16 amino acids. Trimming took off 5 bases at V and 0 bases at J, with 13 bases between the two ends. Germline V gives CDR1 SGHVS, CDR2 FQNEAQ. CDR3 sequence: CASSLRGPANTGELFF. CDR3 in DNA: TGTGCCAGCAGCCTACGGGGTCCTGCGAACACCGGGGAGCTGTTTTTT.

This clone was seen only a few times. This sequence joins TRBV27 and TRBJ2-7, with 9 bases identical to TRBD1. Germline lookup yields CDR1 MNHEY and CDR2 SMNVEV (reference sequence). The CDR3 runs to 14 residues. The trim removed 6 bases at V and 2 bases at J, leaving 5 bases unmatched. CDR3 protein: CASRLGTGTYEQYF. CDR3 nucleotide sequence: TGTGCCAGCAGACTTGGGACAGGGACCTACGAGCAGTACTTC.

This clone was seen a handful of times. This chain joins TRBV27 and TRBJ1-2; D is possibly TRBD1 (5 bases). The CDR3 has 13 amino acids. CDR1 is MNHEY, CDR2 SMNVEV, per germline (reference sequence). V was trimmed by 0 bases and J by 8 bases, leaving 10 bases between them. As DNA, the CDR3 is TGTGCCAGCAGTTTATCGGCGGGGGGAGGCTACACCTTC. This sequence encodes CASSLSAGGGYTF.

This clone was detected a few times. The rearrangement links TRBV6-1 to TRBJ2-3; D is perhaps TRBD2 (7 bases). The CDR3 extends over 14 amino acids. The V gene's germline CDR1 is MNHNS and CDR2 SASEGT. Deletions cut 4 bases from V and 1 base from J, with 9 bases between. CDR3 nucleotides: TGTGCCAGCAGTGGGGGGGGCGGCACAGATACGCAGTATTTT. This sequence encodes CASSGGGGTDTQYF.

This clone was found a few times. The rearrangement joins TRBV7-2 to TRBJ2-7; 12 nucleotides align to TRBD1. V shed 8 bases, J shed 2 bases, and the junction held 10 bases outside the gene matches. Looked up from germline, CDR1 is SGHTA and CDR2 is FQGNSA. The CDR3 length is 16 residues. The CDR3 region has the DNA TGTGCCAGCCCCGGGACAGGGGGCGTCAAACCCTACGAGCAGTACGTC. This translates into CASPGTGGVKPYEQYV.

The rearrangement uses TRBV5-4 and TRBJ1-1; D unresolved. Trimming took 5 bases from V and 11 from J, leaving 16 bases between them. CDR1 is SGHNT and CDR2 is YYREEE in the germline V gene (reference sequence). The CDR3 sequence is 12 residues long. The CDR3 here is CASRRLAGRAFF. The CDR3 coding sequence is TGTGCCAGCAGGAGATTGGCGGGTCGGGCTTTCTTT.

A few counts support this clone. The chain combines TRBV7-2 with TRBJ2-5, with TRBD1 matching over 8 bases. J lost 5 bases, V lost 1 base, and 9 bases had no gene match. The CDR3 length is 16 residues. CDR1 SGHTA and CDR2 FQGNSA come from the germline V gene. CDR3 DNA sequence: TGTGCCAGCAGCTTAGGGGGGACAGGCGGGCGGGAGACCCAGTACTTC. Its translation is CASSLGGTGGRETQYF.

This clone was detected a few times. The chain links TRBV19 to TRBJ2-5; maybe TRBD1 (6 bases). The V gene's germline CDR1 is LNHDA and CDR2 SQIVND (reference sequence). The CDR3 is 16 residues long. The V and J ends lost 3 bases and 5 bases respectively, with 19 bases between them. CDR3 loop: CASSILGQGLRETQYF. The CDR3 DNA is TGTGCCAGTAGTATTCTGGGACAAGGGCTAAGGGAGACCCAGTACTTC. The variable domain in full, completed from reference TRBV19 and TRBJ2-5, reads DGGITQSPKYLFRKEGQNVTLSCEQNLNHDAMYWYRQDPGQGLRLIYYSQIVNDFQKGDIAEGYSVSREKKESFPLTVTSAQKNPTAFYLCASSILGQGLRETQYFGPGTRLLVL.

This chain joins TRBV9 and TRBJ2-5; 7 bases fit TRBD2. Germline trimming cut 4 bases from V and 1 base from J; bases unmatched to any gene: 4. The CDR3 is made up of 14 amino acids. In germline, CDR1 is SGDLS, CDR2 YYNGEE. The CDR3 loop is CASSTLAVQETQYF. For the CDR3, the DNA is TGTGCCAGCAGCACCCTAGCGGTCCAAGAGACCCAGTACTTC.

The chain has TRBV9 and TRBJ2-5; the D gene is possibly TRBD2 (5 bases). V lost 3 bases to trimming and J lost 0 bases, with 6 bases between them. CDR1 is SGDLS and CDR2 is YYNGEE in the germline V gene. This CDR3 region has 13 residues. CDR3 bases: TGTGCCAGCAGCGCCGGGGACCAAGAGACCCAGTACTTC. This sequence encodes CASSAGDQETQYF.

This clone was found a few times. The V call is TRBV9, the J call TRBJ1-2; possibly TRBD1 for D (5 bases). Trimming shortened V by 3 bases and J by 7 bases, and 10 bases separated the two germline ends. Germline V lookup: CDR1 SGDLS, CDR2 YYNGEE. CDR3 length equals 12 residues. CDR3: CASSDLGGGYTF. CDR3 coding DNA: TGTGCCAGCAGCGATCTGGGGGGTGGCTACACCTTC.

CDR3 sequence reads: CASSYPGLAASTDTQYF. The CDR3 DNA sequence: TGCGCCAGCAGCTACCCAGGACTAGCGGCCAGCACAGATACGCAGTATTTT. This rearrangement joins TRBV5-1 to TRBJ2-3; 10 nucleotides match TRBD2. V gave up 3 bases and J gave up 0 bases; unmatched junction bases: 7. In germline, CDR1 is SGHRS, CDR2 YFSETQ. The CDR3 runs 17 residues.

This chain joins TRBV27 and TRBJ2-7, with TRBD1 matching 7 bases. Trimming cost V 5 bases and J 3 bases; bases outside gene matches: 7. CDR1 MNHEY and CDR2 SMNVEV come from the germline V gene (reference sequence). The CDR3 is 14 residues long. The CDR3 coding sequence is TGTGCCAGCAGTCCTGGGGACAGACGCTACGAGCAGTACTTC. As protein: CASSPGDRRYEQYF.

This chain uses TRBV28 with TRBJ2-3, with 11 bases matching TRBD2. V was pared by 7 bases and J by 8 bases, with 8 bases of the junction left unmatched. CDR3 length: 14 amino acids. CDR1 and CDR2 from the germline V gene are MDHEN and SYDVKM. The DNA for the CDR3 is TGTGCCAGCAACCCTACGGGACTAGCGGCTACGCAGTATTTT. This translates into CASNPTGLAATQYF.

The rearrangement links TRBV5-1 to TRBJ2-1; 7 nucleotides align to TRBD2. The CDR3 totals 15 residues. With 3 bases clipped from V and 1 base from J, the junction kept 4 bases outside the gene matches. Per the germline V gene, CDR1 is SGHRS and CDR2 is YFSETQ. As DNA, the CDR3 is TGCGCCAGCAGCTGGAAAGCGGGATCCTACAATGAGCAGTTCTTC. This gives the protein CASSWKAGSYNEQFF.

This clone came up a few times. The chain employs TRBV7-8 and TRBJ2-7; D perhaps matches TRBD2 (5 bases). The germline V gene encodes CDR1 SGHVS and CDR2 FQNEAQ. This CDR3 region has 13 residues. V shed 4 bases and J shed 4 bases, with 11 bases lying between them. The CDR3 loop reads CASSSLRGYEQYV. In nucleotides, the CDR3 is TGTGCCAGCAGCTCCCTACGGGGTTACGAGCAGTACGTC.

V is TRBV1 and J is TRBJ2-3; the tabulated D call, TRBD2, remains unverified against the DNA. TRBV1 is a listed pseudogene. The CDR3 is made up of 14 amino acids. The CDR3 reads CTSSQDPSWDTQYF. The CDR3 nucleotides read TGCACCAGCAGCCAAGATCCTAGTTGGGATACGCAGTATTTT.